Each of the 15 T cell receptor beta chains below was sequenced from the same sample in a study of cytomegalovirus exposure and HLA in healthy donors. 13 Jbeta primers and 60 Vbeta primers were used for the PCR. Here immunoSEQ multiplex PCR was the method, and the copy in TCRdb shows in-frame clones only, minus some. The data contain around 250,000 clones, around 90% of them singletons. The sample comprised PBMCs. The receptors here all came from a girl aged 2-9 years in good health and CMV-seronegative.

V is TRBV2 and J is TRBJ2-7; no reliable D call. V gave up 1 base and J gave up 0 bases, with 7 bases separating them. The length of the CDR3 is 14 residues. Germline CDR1 and CDR2: SNHLY and FYNNEI. This CDR3 is CASSEVVVSYEQYF. The CDR3 DNA reads as TGTGCCAGCAGTGAAGTTGTAGTCTCCTACGAGCAGTACTTC.

The chain recombines TRBV19 with TRBJ2-3; 9 bases align to TRBD2. The germline V gene encodes CDR1 LNHDA and CDR2 SQIVND (reference sequence). The junction had 11 bases not matched to a gene; V was cut back by 9 bases and J by 4 bases. The CDR3 loop spans 15 amino acids. Written as DNA, the CDR3 is TGTGCCAGCAGCCTTCCTAGCGGGATAGCAGATACGCAGTATTTT. Protein sequence: CASSLPSGIADTQYF.

This chain links TRBV28 with TRBJ2-3; D gene uncertain. This CDR3 has 14 amino acids. V was pared by 7 bases and J by 2 bases, with 13 bases between. Germline CDR1 reads MDHEN; CDR2 reads SYDVKM. The CDR3 DNA sequence: TGTGCCAGCACCCTATGGGCTGCCACAGATACGCAGTATTTT. It translates to CASTLWAATDTQYF.

The chain uses TRBV7-9 and TRBJ2-2; TRBD2 might be the D (5 bases). This CDR3 comprises 10 residues. The V gene lost 11 bases and the J gene lost 5 bases, with 6 bases spanning the gap. Germline V CDR1 and CDR2: SEHNR, FQNEAQ (reference sequence). The CDR3 DNA sequence: TGTGCCTTAGCGACCGGGGAGCTGTTTTTT. It is translated as CALATGELFF.

Points on this clone: At the DNA level, this CDR3 is encoded by other sequences in the same sample as well. The rearrangement links TRBV29-1 to TRBJ1-1; unclear D gene. The CDR3 has 11 residues. Germline values: CDR1 SQVTM, CDR2 ANQGSEA. V was shortened by 3 bases and J by 2 bases, with 4 bases between the two germline ends. CDR3 bases: TGCAGCGTTGACAGTAACACTGAAGCTTTCTTT. Its translation: CSVDSNTEAFF.

A word on this clone: The junction shows a germline mismatch at one end, possibly a read error. The chain is built from TRBV2 and TRBJ1-5; D not certain. Germline loops: CDR1 SNHLY, CDR2 FYNNEI. CDR3 length: 12 residues. The CDR3 here is CTSSDLGQPQHF. DNA for the CDR3: TGTACCAGCAGTGATCTAGGTCAGCCCCAGCATTTT.

The CDR3 loop is CASSLGEAGIQYF. The DNA of the CDR3 is TGCGCCAGCAGCTTGGGGGAGGCCGGCATTCAGTACTTC. The V call is TRBV5-1, the J call TRBJ2-4; TRBD2 might be the D (6 bases). V gave up 0 bases and J gave up 9 bases, with 10 bases separating them. Germline V gene lookup returns CDR1 SGHRS and CDR2 YFSETQ. This CDR3 has 13 amino acids.

The rearrangement uses TRBV15 and TRBJ1-4, with TRBD1 as a possible D gene (6 bases). Germline V gene data show CDR1 as LNHNV and CDR2 as YYDKDF (reference sequence). The germline V and J ends were trimmed by 2 bases and 4 bases, with 8 bases remaining between them. The CDR3 has 14 amino acids. The DNA of the CDR3 is TGTGCCACCAGCAGAAGACAGGTTAATGAAAAACTGTTTTTT. It specifies CATSRRQVNEKLFF. Combining the CDR3 with reference TRBV15 and TRBJ1-4 gives the whole variable domain DAMVIQNPRYQVTQFGKPVTLSCSQTLNHNVMYWYQQKSSQAPKLLFHYYDKDFNNEADTPDNFQSRRPNTSFCFLDIRSPGLGDTAMYLCATSRRQVNEKLFFGSGTQLSVL.

The chain has TRBV11-2 and TRBJ2-2; the match to TRBD1 covers 8 bases. Germline V gene lookup returns CDR1 SGHAT and CDR2 FQNNGV. The length of the CDR3 is 15 residues. Trimming removed 1 base from V and 3 bases from J; junction bases left unmatched: 1. This CDR3 is CASSLGQGYTGELFF. The CDR3 nucleotides read TGTGCCAGCAGCTTAGGACAGGGGTACACCGGGGAGCTGTTTTTT.

This chain connects TRBV14 to TRBJ2-7; the D gene is possibly TRBD1 (5 bases). The CDR3 consists of 14 residues. Germline V gene sequence: CDR1 SGHDN, CDR2 FVKESK. V was trimmed by 1 base and J by 3 bases, leaving 10 bases between them. The CDR3: CASSQGQGLYEQYF. In DNA, the CDR3 is TGTGCCAGCAGCCAAGGGCAGGGCCTCTACGAGCAGTACTTC.

V is TRBV15 and J is TRBJ2-7; possible D gene TRBD1, 7 bases. Germline lookup yields CDR1 LNHNV and CDR2 YYDKDF (reference sequence). Trimming removed 0 bases from V and 4 bases from J, with 10 bases in between. This CDR3 spans 14 amino acids. CDR3 residues: CATSREQGRYEQYF. The DNA for the CDR3 is TGTGCCACCAGCAGAGAACAGGGGAGGTACGAGCAGTACTTC.

This clone is a singleton in its sample. The chain carries TRBV28 and TRBJ1-4, with 10 bases lining up with TRBD1. Germline V gives CDR1 MDHEN, CDR2 SYDVKM. The V segment lost 2 bases and the J segment 10 bases; nucleotides outside the gene matches: 10. This CDR3 is 16 amino acids long. CDR3 amino acids: CASSLPLDRGVRKLFF. Written as DNA, the CDR3 is TGTGCCAGCAGTTTACCCTTGGACAGGGGGGTAAGAAAACTGTTTTTT.

This chain connects TRBV18 to TRBJ1-2; TRBD1 matches at 11 bases. Germline CDR1 reads KGHSH; CDR2 reads LQKENI. This CDR3 is 14 amino acids long. The trim removed 2 bases at V and 6 bases at J, leaving 2 bases unmatched. In nucleotides, the CDR3 is TGTGCCAGCTCACCAAAGGGACAGGGGGATGGCTACACCTTC. It specifies CASSPKGQGDGYTF. Using reference TRBV18 and TRBJ1-2 for the parts outside the CDR3, the full variable domain is NAGVMQNPRHLVRRRGQEARLRCSPMKGHSHVYWYRQLPEEGLKFMVYLQKENIIDESGMPKERFSAEFPKEGPSILRIQQVVRGDSAAYFCASSPKGQGDGYTFGSGTRLTVV.

The J gene is TRBJ2-5, the V gene TRBV7-2; 8 nucleotides match TRBD2. With V trimmed by 2 bases and J by 2 bases, 4 bases remained unmatched. The CDR3 contains 15 residues. Germline V gene lookup returns CDR1 SGHTA and CDR2 FQGNSA. CDR3 nucleotide sequence: TGTGCCAGCAGCTTAAATAGCGGGGCACAAGAGACCCAGTACTTC. Translated, it gives CASSLNSGAQETQYF.

V gene TRBV7-3 combines with J gene TRBJ1-6; 9 nucleotides agree with TRBD1. This CDR3 spans 14 amino acids. Germline V CDR1 and CDR2: SGHTA, FQGTGA. V was clipped by 4 bases and J by 7 bases; unmatched bases: 2. The chain's CDR3 is CASSYGQGNSPLHF. For the CDR3, the DNA is TGTGCCAGCAGCTACGGACAGGGGAATTCACCCCTCCACTTT.